This T cell receptor (beta chain) was sequenced during a study of blood T cell repertoires in COVID-19. Study information: Acute-phase and convalescent COVID-19 samples originated in the United States, Italy and Spain.

From germline, CDR1 is SGHRS and CDR2 YFSETQ. V was cut by 0 bases and J by 10 bases, with 13 bases left in between. CDR3 size: 13 residues. Some clones are missing from TCRdb's copy, which holds only in-frame ones; the method was immunoSEQ multiplex PCR. The sample has 200,000 to 300,000 clones; roughly 80% are singletons. A single count supports this clone. Source material: peripheral blood. This sequence originates from an elderly man with acute or convalescent COVID-19. The chain couples TRBV5-1 to TRBJ1-1; D unresolved. Here the CDR3 reads CASSLDGARPAFF. The CDR3 nucleotides are TGCGCCAGCAGCTTGGACGGCGCTAGGCCAGCTTTCTTT.